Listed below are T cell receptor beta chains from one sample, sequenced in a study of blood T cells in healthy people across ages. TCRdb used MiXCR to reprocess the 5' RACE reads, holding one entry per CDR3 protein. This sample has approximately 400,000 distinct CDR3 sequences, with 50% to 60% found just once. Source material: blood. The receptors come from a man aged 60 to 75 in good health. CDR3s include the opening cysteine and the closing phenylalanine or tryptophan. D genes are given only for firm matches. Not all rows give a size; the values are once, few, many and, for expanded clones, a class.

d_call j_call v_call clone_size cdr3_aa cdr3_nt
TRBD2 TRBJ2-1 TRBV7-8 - CASRKLAGNEQFF TGTGCCAGCAGGAAACTAGCGGGGAATGAGCAGTTCTTC
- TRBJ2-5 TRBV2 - CASTQVIGTQYF TGTGCCAGCACCCAGGTCATTGGGACCCAGTACTTC
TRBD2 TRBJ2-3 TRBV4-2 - CASSQYAGLAGGLDTQYF TGTGCCAGCAGCCAATATGCGGGACTAGCGGGAGGTTTAGATACGCAGTATTTT
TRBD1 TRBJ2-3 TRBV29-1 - CSVGDRGADTQYF TGCAGCGTTGGGGACAGGGGAGCGGATACGCAGTATTTT
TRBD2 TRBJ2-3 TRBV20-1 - CSAQARGESTDTQYF TGCAGTGCCCAAGCCCGGGGGGAGAGCACAGATACGCAGTATTTT
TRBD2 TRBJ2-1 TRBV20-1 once CSARDNPASGNHFCNEQFF TGCAGTGCTAGAGATAATCCGGCTAGCGGGAACCACTTCTGCAATGAGCAGTTCTTC
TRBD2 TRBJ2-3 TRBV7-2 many CASSLRRGRGTDTQYF TGTGCCAGCAGCTTGAGGCGGGGGAGGGGCACAGATACGCAGTATTTT
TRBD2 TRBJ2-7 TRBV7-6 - CASSLELAGGLGEQYF TGTGCCAGCAGCTTAGAGTTAGCGGGAGGTTTAGGTGAGCAGTACTTC
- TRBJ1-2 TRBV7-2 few CASSLNTNYGYTF TGTGCCAGCAGCTTAAACACCAACTATGGCTACACCTTC
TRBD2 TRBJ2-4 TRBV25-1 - CASSEAGLAGVGGNIQYF TGTGCCAGCAGTGAGGCGGGACTAGCGGGAGTTGGGGGAAACATTCAGTACTTC
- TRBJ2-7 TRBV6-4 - CASSQQQGGEQYF TGTGCCAGCAGCCAACAACAGGGTGGAGAGCAGTACTTC
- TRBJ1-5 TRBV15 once CATSRDAGAGQPQHF TGTGCCACCAGCAGAGATGCTGGGGCGGGGCAGCCCCAGCATTTT
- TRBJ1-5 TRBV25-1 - CASSQSGRPQHF TGTGCCAGCAGTCAATCGGGGAGGCCCCAGCATTTT
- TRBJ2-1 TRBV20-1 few CSARVSDSKHEQFF TGCAGTGCTAGAGTTTCGGACAGCAAACACGAGCAGTTCTTC
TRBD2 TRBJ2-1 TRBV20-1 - CSASYGRGGHNEQFF TGCAGTGCTAGTTATGGGCGGGGGGGCCACAATGAGCAGTTCTTC
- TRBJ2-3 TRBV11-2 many CASSSLRGAGTQYF TGTGCCAGCAGCTCCCTTAGAGGGGCAGGTACGCAGTATTTT
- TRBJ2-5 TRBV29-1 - CSVEDRVQETQYF TGCAGCGTTGAAGACAGGGTACAAGAGACCCAGTACTTC
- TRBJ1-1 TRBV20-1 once CSARPVGVRRAFF TGCAGTGCTAGACCCGTCGGGGTTAGGAGAGCTTTCTTT
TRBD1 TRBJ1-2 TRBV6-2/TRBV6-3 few CASEGQNGYTF TGTGCCAGCGAGGGACAGAATGGCTACACCTTC
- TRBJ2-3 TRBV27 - CASSFKGADTQYF TGTGCCAGCAGTTTTAAGGGGGCAGATACGCAGTATTTT
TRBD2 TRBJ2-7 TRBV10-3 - CVISIGLGGPYEQYF TGTGTCATCAGCATAGGACTAGGAGGACCCTACGAGCAGTACTTC
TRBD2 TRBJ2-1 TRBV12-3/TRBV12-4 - CASSEFGGGTSGGSNEQFF TGTGCCAGCAGCGAGTTCGGGGGGGGTACTAGCGGGGGGTCTAATGAGCAGTTCTTC
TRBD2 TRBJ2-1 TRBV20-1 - CSAVRPSGSGEQFF TGCAGTGCCGTCCGACCTAGCGGGAGTGGTGAGCAGTTCTTC
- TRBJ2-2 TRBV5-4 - CASSPRANHANTGELFF TGTGCCAGCAGCCCTCGAGCCAACCACGCGAACACCGGGGAGCTGTTTTTT
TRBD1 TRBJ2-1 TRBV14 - CASSRRQGGGEQFF TGTGCCAGCAGCCGACGACAGGGTGGCGGTGAGCAGTTCTTC
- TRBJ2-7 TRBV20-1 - CSARKQTEQYF TGCAGTGCTAGAAAACAGACAGAGCAGTACTTC
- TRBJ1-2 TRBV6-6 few CASNNNGYTF TGTGCCAGCAATAACAATGGCTACACCTTC
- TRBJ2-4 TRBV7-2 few CASRGGPGEQYF TGTGCCAGCCGAGGGGGGCCGGGGGAGCAGTACTTC
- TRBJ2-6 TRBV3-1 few CASSPSSGQRISGANVLTF TGTGCCAGCAGCCCAAGTTCCGGACAGCGAATCTCTGGGGCCAACGTCCTGACTTTC
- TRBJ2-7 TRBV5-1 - CASSLGLRYEQYF TGCGCCAGCAGCTTGGGTCTGCGGTACGAGCAGTACTTC
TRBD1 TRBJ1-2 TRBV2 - CASSELQGGYGYTF TGTGCCAGCAGTGAGCTCCAGGGGGGGTATGGCTACACCTTC
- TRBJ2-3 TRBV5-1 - CASSVGTPRGTQYF TGCGCCAGCAGCGTGGGGACACCCCGAGGCACGCAGTATTTT
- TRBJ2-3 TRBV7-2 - CASSLGIGGGTDTQYF TGTGCCAGCAGCTTAGGCATAGGGGGGGGCACAGATACGCAGTATTTT
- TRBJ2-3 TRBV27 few CASSARPKNTQYF TGTGCCAGCAGTGCCCGCCCTAAAAATACGCAGTATTTT
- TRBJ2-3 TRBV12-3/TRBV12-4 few CASSRDWGADTQYF TGTGCCAGCAGTCGGGACTGGGGGGCAGATACGCAGTATTTT
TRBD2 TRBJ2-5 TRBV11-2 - CASSPGPAGGVEQYF TGTGCCAGCAGCCCAGGACCAGCGGGAGGGGTTGAGCAGTACTTC
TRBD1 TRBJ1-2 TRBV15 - CATSRDTGGNGYTF TGTGCCACCAGCAGGGACACAGGGGGCAATGGCTACACCTTC
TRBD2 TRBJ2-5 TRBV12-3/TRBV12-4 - CASSWTSGPRETQYF TGTGCCAGCAGTTGGACTAGCGGGCCCCGAGAGACCCAGTACTTC
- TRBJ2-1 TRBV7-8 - CASSLVGGAGSRDEQFF TGTGCCAGCAGCTTAGTAGGGGGTGCAGGGTCGAGAGATGAGCAGTTCTTC
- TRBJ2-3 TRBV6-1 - CASSEQLLEDTQYF TGTGCCAGCAGTGAACAATTGTTGGAAGATACGCAGTATTTT
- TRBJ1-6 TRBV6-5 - CASSYGGPSSPLHF TGTGCCAGCAGTTACGGGGGTCCGAGTTCACCCCTCCACTTT
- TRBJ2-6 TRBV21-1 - CASRKLAGDPSGANVLTF TGTGCCAGCAGGAAATTGGCAGGCGACCCGTCTGGGGCCAACGTCCTGACTTTC
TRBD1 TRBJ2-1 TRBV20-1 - CSEPGQGADEQFF TGCAGTGAACCGGGACAGGGGGCCGATGAGCAGTTCTTC
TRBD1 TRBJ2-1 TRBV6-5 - CASRPKDRKGNEQFF TGTGCCAGCAGACCCAAGGACAGGAAGGGCAATGAGCAGTTCTTC
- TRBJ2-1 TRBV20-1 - CSARSVRPQFF TGCAGTGCTAGATCAGTACGGCCTCAGTTCTTC
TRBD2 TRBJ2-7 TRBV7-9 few CASSSGLAVGEQYF TGTGCCAGCAGCTCGGGACTAGCTGTGGGCGAGCAGTACTTC
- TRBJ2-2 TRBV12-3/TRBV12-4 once CASTLRGPGELFF TGTGCCAGCACCCTAAGGGGCCCCGGGGAGCTGTTTTTT
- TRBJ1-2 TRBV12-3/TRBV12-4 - CASSLGVGGGYTF TGTGCCAGCAGTTTAGGTGTGGGGGGCGGCTACACCTTC
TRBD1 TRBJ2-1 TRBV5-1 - CASSLAGGQGYNEQFF TGCGCCAGCAGCTTGGCCGGGGGACAGGGGTACAATGAGCAGTTCTTC
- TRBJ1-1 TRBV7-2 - CASSNRVGTEAFF TGTGCCAGCAGCAACCGGGTGGGCACTGAAGCTTTCTTT
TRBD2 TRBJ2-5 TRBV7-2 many CASSAGAGETQYF TGTGCCAGCAGCGCGGGAGCGGGAGAGACCCAGTACTTC
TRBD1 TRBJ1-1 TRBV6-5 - CASSYRTGRREAFF TGTGCCAGCAGTTATCGGACAGGGCGCCGGGAAGCTTTCTTT
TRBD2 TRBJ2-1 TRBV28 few CASSRLAGYNEQFF TGTGCCAGCAGTCGGCTAGCGGGATACAATGAGCAGTTCTTC